One sample yielded the 26 T cell receptor beta chains listed below, sequenced in a study of CD8 T cells in ankylosing spondylitis. TCRdb processed the 5' RACE reads anew with MiXCR; each CDR3 protein has one entry. The sample lists 36,000 or so distinct CDR3 sequences, approximately 9.9% occurring once. The sequencing input was synovial fluid, either unsorted or a sorted T cell fraction (not recorded which). All receptors derive from a male donor with ankylosing spondylitis.

The chain recombines TRBV28 with TRBJ2-1; D is tentatively TRBD1 or TRBD2 (5 bases each). Germline V gene lookup returns CDR1 MDHEN and CDR2 SYDVKM. The V and J ends lost 3 bases and 16 bases respectively, with 16 bases between them. This CDR3 has 12 residues. This CDR3 reads CASSFGAKNQFF. The CDR3 DNA reads as TGTGCCAGCAGTTTCGGGGCAAAAAACCAATTCTTC.

This clonotype has just a few counts. The chain is built from TRBV29-1 and TRBJ2-1; D is possibly TRBD2 (6 bases). Germline assignment: CDR1 SQVTM and CDR2 ANQGSEA. The CDR3 consists of 13 residues. V lost 3 bases, J lost 5 bases, and 11 bases lay in between. DNA for the CDR3: TGCAGCGTTGAGGGGTTAGCGGACAATGAGCAGTTCTTC. It is translated as CSVEGLADNEQFF.

This clonotype was counted at least ten times. One junction end does not reproduce the germline sequence, and a read error may be involved. The DNA of the CDR3 is TGTGCCAGCAGGGTAGCGGGAGAACTCGGTGAGCAGTTCTTC. It translates to CASRVAGELGEQFF. The chain recombines TRBV9 with TRBJ2-1, with 9 bases lining up with TRBD2. The CDR3 contains 14 residues. Germline-derived CDR1 and CDR2 are SGDLS and YYNGEE.

This clonotype was detected many times. The V call is TRBV29-1, the J call TRBJ2-4; D gene ambiguous. CDR3 length: 12 amino acids. Germline V CDR1 and CDR2: SQVTM, ANQGSEA. V was trimmed by 5 bases and J by 2 bases, leaving 7 bases between them. Here the CDR3 reads CSVRDPKNIQYF. In DNA form, the CDR3 reads TGCAGCGTTAGGGATCCCAAAAACATTCAGTACTTC.

The chain has TRBV27 and TRBJ1-5; maybe TRBD1 (5 bases). The germline V and J ends were trimmed by 2 bases and 5 bases, with 10 bases remaining between them. The length of the CDR3 is 14 residues. Germline assignment: CDR1 MNHEY and CDR2 SMNVEV (reference sequence). The CDR3 reads CASSLRREDQPQHF. DNA for the CDR3: TGTGCCAGCAGTTTACGCAGGGAGGATCAGCCCCAGCATTTT.

This clonotype was recorded many times. The chain has TRBV7-2 and TRBJ2-1, with 12 positions matching TRBD2. The germline gives CDR1 SGHTA, CDR2 FQGNSA. The V gene end was trimmed by 5 bases and the J gene end by 3 bases; junction bases not matched to a gene: 2. The CDR3 is 15 residues long. As DNA, the CDR3 is TGTGCCAGCAGCGTGACTAGCGGGGGCTACAATGAGCAGTTCTTC. Its protein product is CASSVTSGGYNEQFF.

The V call is TRBV29-1, the J call TRBJ2-1, with D possibly matching TRBD1 (5 bases). Germline V gives CDR1 SQVTM, CDR2 ANQGSEA. There are 17 residues in the CDR3. The germline V and J ends were trimmed by 6 bases and 0 bases, with 21 bases remaining between them. CDR3 residues: CSVAWGPGLSSYNEQFF. The CDR3 DNA reads as TGCAGCGTCGCCTGGGGTCCAGGGCTTAGCTCCTACAATGAGCAGTTCTTC.

In its sample, this clonotype was seen many times. The rearrangement joins TRBV28 to TRBJ1-1, with 7 bases fitting TRBD1. Germline V gene lookup returns CDR1 MDHEN and CDR2 SYDVKM. V shed 3 bases and J 8 bases; nucleotides not matched to a gene: 0. The CDR3 has 11 residues. The DNA of the CDR3 is TGTGCCAGCAGTTTGGGACAGGAAGCTTTCTTT. Translation: CASSLGQEAFF.

In this sample, this clonotype turned up a few times. The chain is built from TRBV5-1 and TRBJ2-7, with a weak D call TRBD2 (6 bases). Germline V gene lookup returns CDR1 SGHRS and CDR2 YFSETQ. Trimming pared 3 bases from V and 1 base from J, leaving 23 bases between. CDR3 length: 18 amino acids. The CDR3: CASSWIATSLDASYEQYF. The CDR3 nucleotides read TGCGCCAGCAGCTGGATAGCGACTAGTCTGGACGCGTCCTACGAGCAGTACTTC.

V and J are TRBV3-1 and TRBJ2-1; D possibly corresponds to TRBD2 (5 bases). The CDR3 runs to 15 residues. V gave up 1 base and J gave up 5 bases, with 12 bases separating them. CDR1 and CDR2 (germline): LGHDT, YNNKEL (reference sequence). CDR3 residues: CASSQGKGRNNEQFF. For the CDR3, the DNA is TGTGCCAGCAGCCAAGGGAAAGGGAGAAACAATGAGCAGTTCTTC.

Many counts were recorded for this clonotype. This sequence joins TRBV5-6 and TRBJ2-7, with 10 bases fitting TRBD1. Germline lookup yields CDR1 SGHDT and CDR2 YYEEEE. The CDR3 has 13 residues. J gave up 9 bases and V 3 bases, and 6 bases lay outside the gene matches. CDR3 loop: CASSWTGGIGQYF. As DNA, the CDR3 is TGTGCCAGCAGCTGGACAGGGGGGATTGGGCAGTACTTC.

The V gene is TRBV27, the J gene TRBJ2-1; 10 bases fit TRBD1. Per germline, CDR1 MNHEY and CDR2 SMNVEV (reference sequence). The CDR3 length is 15 residues. Trimming at V came to 5 bases and at J to 9 bases, leaving 10 bases not matched to a gene. CDR3 sequence: CASSPRTGGPPEQFF. Written as DNA, the CDR3 is TGTGCCAGCAGTCCCCGGACAGGGGGTCCTCCTGAGCAGTTCTTC.

The gene calls are TRBV5-1 and TRBJ2-3; D could derive from TRBD1 or TRBD2 (6 bases each). Germline-derived CDR1 and CDR2 are SGHRS and YFSETQ. Trimming shortened V by 0 bases and J by 4 bases, and 18 bases separated the two germline ends. The CDR3 covers 17 residues. CDR3 bases: TGCGCCAGCAGCTTGGGTATCGGATCCGGGGGCTCAGATACGCAGTATTTT. Its protein is CASSLGIGSGGSDTQYF.

This sequence joins TRBV5-4 and TRBJ2-2; perhaps D is TRBD1 or TRBD2 (5 bases each). The CDR3 is 15 amino acids. Germline CDR1 SGHNT, CDR2 YYREEE (reference sequence). V lost 7 bases and J 5 bases, leaving 18 bases between the germline ends. The CDR3 protein is CASSPWDGWTGELFF. The CDR3 bases are TGTGCCAGCTCTCCCTGGGACGGCTGGACCGGGGAGCTGTTTTTT.

This clonotype was counted between two and nine times. The V gene is TRBV5-1, the J gene TRBJ1-2; no reliable D call. Germline V lookup: CDR1 SGHRS, CDR2 YFSETQ. Deletions cut 0 bases from V and 5 bases from J, with 11 bases between. CDR3 size: 14 residues. The CDR3 region has the DNA TGCGCCAGCAGCTTGGAAGTCCGGGGATATGGCTACACCTTC. Translation gives CASSLEVRGYGYTF.

This clonotype turned up a few times. The genes are TRBV14 and TRBJ2-1, with no clear D. In germline, CDR1 is SGHDN, CDR2 FVKESK. Trimming left V 6 bases short and J 3 bases short, with 18 bases between. This CDR3 has 16 residues. The CDR3 nucleotides are TGTGCCAGCAGTGTCCAGGCCCGTTCCTTCTACAATGAGCAGTTCTTC. The encoded protein is CASSVQARSFYNEQFF. Variable domain in full (rest from reference TRBV14 and TRBJ2-1): EAGVTQFPSHSVIEKGQTVTLRCDPISGHDNLYWYRRVMGKEIKFLLHFVKESKQDESGMPNNRFLAERTGGTYSTLKVQPAELEDSGVYFCASSVQARSFYNEQFFGPGTRLTVL.

This clonotype was recorded at least ten times. The chain uses TRBV7-8 and TRBJ2-3, with a possible D match to TRBD1 (6 bases). V was cut by 5 bases and J by 3 bases, with 12 bases left in between. This CDR3 has 14 amino acids. Germline V CDR1 and CDR2: SGHVS, FQNEAQ. The CDR3 DNA is TGTGCCAGCAGCGCGGACAGCTCAACAGATACGCAGTATTTT. Protein: CASSADSSTDTQYF.

This clonotype was observed at least ten times. This rearrangement joins TRBV5-1 to TRBJ2-2; 10 bases match TRBD1. This CDR3 is built from 15 residues. V lost 4 bases to trimming and J lost 7 bases; unmatched junction nucleotides: 7. Germline V lookup: CDR1 SGHRS, CDR2 YFSETQ. The DNA for the CDR3 is TGCGCCAGCAGCAGAGGGACAGGGGATTTCGGGGAGCTGTTTTTT. Amino acid sequence: CASSRGTGDFGELFF. The full variable domain, rest sourced from reference TRBV5-1 and TRBJ2-2, is KAGVTQTPRYLIKTRGQQVTLSCSPISGHRSVSWYQQTPGQGLQFLFEYFSETQRNKGNFPGRFSGRQFSNSRSEMNVSTLELGDSALYLCASSRGTGDFGELFFGEGSRLTVL.

The genes are TRBV5-1 and TRBJ2-2, with a weak D call TRBD1 (6 bases). V was pared by 3 bases and J by 7 bases, with 19 bases between. CDR3 length equals 16 residues. Germline loops: CDR1 SGHRS, CDR2 YFSETQ. The CDR3 spells CASSSKRQDSGGELFF. The CDR3 nucleotides read TGCGCCAGCAGCTCCAAACGACAGGACTCGGGCGGGGAGCTGTTTTTT.

This clonotype was detected only a few times. The genes are TRBV28 and TRBJ1-3; TRBD1 is a possible D gene (5 bases). This CDR3 is built from 13 residues. Trimming removed 6 bases at V and 8 bases at J, with 14 bases between. Germline V gene data show CDR1 as MDHEN and CDR2 as SYDVKM. The DNA for the CDR3 is TGTGCCAGCAGCGAGCAGGGCCCAGACACCATATATTTT. Its protein is CASSEQGPDTIYF.

The chain has TRBV21-1 and TRBJ2-1; the table's D call, TRBD2, has no DNA check behind it. TRBV21-1 is given as a pseudogene. The CDR3 is 15 residues long. Here the CDR3 DNA reads TGTGCCGGAGGGACTAGCGGGGGACGGAACAATGAGCAGTTCTTC. Protein sequence: CAGGTSGGRNNEQFF.

This clonotype was recorded a few times. CDR3 bases: TGCGCCAGCAGAAAGGGGTTAACTAATGAAAAACTGTTTTTT. Translating gives CASRKGLTNEKLFF. The J gene is TRBJ1-4, the V gene TRBV5-1, with D perhaps matching TRBD1 (5 bases). The V end lost 5 bases, the J end lost 1 base, and 9 bases lay between the germline ends. CDR3 size: 14 residues. In germline, CDR1 is SGHRS, CDR2 YFSETQ.

The chain joins TRBV2 to TRBJ2-3; D not certain. CDR3 length equals 12 residues. From germline, CDR1 is SNHLY and CDR2 FYNNEI. Trimming took off 4 bases at V and 5 bases at J, with 7 bases between the two ends. The CDR3 coding sequence is TGTGCCAGCAGTGGCCTGGGAGATACGCAGTATTTT. This encodes CASSGLGDTQYF. Variable domain in full (rest from reference TRBV2 and TRBJ2-3): EPEVTQTPSHQVTQMGQEVILRCVPISNHLYFYWYRQILGQKVEFLVSFYNNEISEKSEIFDDQFSVERPDGSNFTLKIRSTKLEDSAMYFCASSGLGDTQYFGPGTRLTVL.

This clonotype was found a few times. This chain connects TRBV29-1 to TRBJ1-1; possibly TRBD1 for D (5 bases). CDR3 size: 12 residues. Trimming shortened V by 2 bases and J by 8 bases, and 12 bases separated the two germline ends. Germline CDR1 and CDR2: SQVTM and ANQGSEA. Here the CDR3 DNA reads TGCAGCGTTGAACAGGGTGAAAGGGAAGCTTTCTTT. Translated, it gives CSVEQGEREAFF.

This clonotype was counted ten times or more. V gene TRBV27 combines with J gene TRBJ1-1; D remains ambiguous. The CDR3 has 13 amino acids. Germline V gives CDR1 MNHEY, CDR2 SMNVEV (reference sequence). V lost 2 bases and J lost 4, with 8 bases in between. The CDR3 DNA reads TGTGCCAGCAGTTTAGGGGTCGGCACTGAAGCTTTCTTT. Translating it yields CASSLGVGTEAFF.

This clonotype was counted at least ten times. The chain employs TRBV29-1 and TRBJ2-2; TRBD2 is a possible D gene (6 bases). From germline, CDR1 is SQVTM and CDR2 ANQGSEA. The V and J ends lost 6 bases and 1 base respectively, with 9 bases between them. The CDR3 is 13 residues long. The DNA of the CDR3 is TGCAGCGTGCGGGACGGGAACACCGGGGAGCTGTTTTTT. Protein product: CSVRDGNTGELFF.